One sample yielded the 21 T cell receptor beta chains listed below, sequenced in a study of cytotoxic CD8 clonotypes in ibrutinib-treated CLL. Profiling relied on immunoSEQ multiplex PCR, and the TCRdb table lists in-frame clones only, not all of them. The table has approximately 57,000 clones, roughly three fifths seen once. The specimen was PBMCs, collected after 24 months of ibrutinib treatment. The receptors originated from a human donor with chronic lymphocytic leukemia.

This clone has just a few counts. In nucleotides, the CDR3 is TGTGCCAGCAGCTCCCTGACTAGCGGCTCCTACGAGCAGTACTTC. This encodes CASSSLTSGSYEQYF. The chain combines TRBV7-8 with TRBJ2-7; 9 bases align to TRBD2. The CDR3 loop spans 15 amino acids. CDR1 and CDR2 (germline): SGHVS, FQNEAQ. V lost 4 bases to trimming and J lost 0 bases; unmatched junction nucleotides: 4.

The CDR3: CASSLEGDIQYF. The CDR3 region has the DNA TGTGCCAGCAGCTTAGAGGGGGACATTCAGTACTTC. The chain recombines TRBV7-9 with TRBJ2-4, with a weak D call TRBD1 (6 bases). The germline V gene has CDR1 SEHNR and CDR2 FQNEAQ (reference sequence). Deletions cut 1 base from V and 8 bases from J, with 6 bases between. The CDR3 runs to 12 residues.

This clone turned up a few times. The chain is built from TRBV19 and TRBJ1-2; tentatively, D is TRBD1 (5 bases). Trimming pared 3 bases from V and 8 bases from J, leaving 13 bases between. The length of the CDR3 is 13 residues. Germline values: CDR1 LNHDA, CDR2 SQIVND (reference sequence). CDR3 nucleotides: TGTGCCAGTAGTATGTGGGACCAGGGCGGCTACACCTTC. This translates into CASSMWDQGGYTF.

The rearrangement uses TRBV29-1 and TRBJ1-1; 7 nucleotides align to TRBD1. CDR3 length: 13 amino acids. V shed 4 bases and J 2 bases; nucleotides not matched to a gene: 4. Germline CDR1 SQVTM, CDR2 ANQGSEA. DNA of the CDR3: TGCAGCGTTGTTCGGACAGGAAACACTGAAGCTTTCTTT. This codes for CSVVRTGNTEAFF.

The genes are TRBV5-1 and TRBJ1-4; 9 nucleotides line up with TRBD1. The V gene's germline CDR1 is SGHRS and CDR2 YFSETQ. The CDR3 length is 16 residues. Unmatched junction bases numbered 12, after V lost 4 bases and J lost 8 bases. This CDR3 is CASSLDLGQGYEKLFF. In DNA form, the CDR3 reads TGCGCCAGCAGCCTAGATCTGGGACAGGGATACGAAAAACTGTTTTTT.

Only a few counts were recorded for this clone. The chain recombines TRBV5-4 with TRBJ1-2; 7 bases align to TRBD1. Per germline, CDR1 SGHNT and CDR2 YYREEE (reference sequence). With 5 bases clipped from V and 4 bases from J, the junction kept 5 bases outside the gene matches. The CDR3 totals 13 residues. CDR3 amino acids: CASRVGQAYGYTF. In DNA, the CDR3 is TGTGCCAGCAGGGTTGGACAGGCCTATGGCTACACCTTC.

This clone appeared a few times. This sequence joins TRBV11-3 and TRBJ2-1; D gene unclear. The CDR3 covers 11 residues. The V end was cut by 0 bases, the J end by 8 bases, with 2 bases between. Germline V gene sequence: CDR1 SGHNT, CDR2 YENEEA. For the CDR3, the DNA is TGTGCCAGCAGCTTAGAGCATGAGCAGTTCTTC. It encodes CASSLEHEQFF.

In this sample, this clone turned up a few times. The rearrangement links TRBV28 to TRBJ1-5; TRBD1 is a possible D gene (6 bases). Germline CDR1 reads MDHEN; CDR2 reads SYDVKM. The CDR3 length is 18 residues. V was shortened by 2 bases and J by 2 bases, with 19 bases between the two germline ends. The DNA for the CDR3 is TGTGCCAGCAGTTTAGTAGCGGGACAAAGGTTTGGCAATCAGCCCCAGCATTTT. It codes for CASSLVAGQRFGNQPQHF.

CDR3 region: CASSENLSRSEQYV. The CDR3 DNA reads TGTGCCAGCAGTGAAAATCTGTCTAGGAGCGAGCAGTACGTC. The chain employs TRBV2 and TRBJ2-7; D is uncertain. The CDR3 has 14 residues. Germline V gives CDR1 SNHLY, CDR2 FYNNEI. Between the trimmed V and J ends, which lost 2 bases and 6 bases, there was a span of 14 bases.

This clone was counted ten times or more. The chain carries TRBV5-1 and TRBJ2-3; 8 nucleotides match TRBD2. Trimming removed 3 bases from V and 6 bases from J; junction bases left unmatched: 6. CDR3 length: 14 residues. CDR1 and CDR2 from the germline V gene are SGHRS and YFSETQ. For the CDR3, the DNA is TGCGCCAGCAGCTCCGGGACTAGTTCGGATACGCAGTATTTT. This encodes CASSSGTSSDTQYF.

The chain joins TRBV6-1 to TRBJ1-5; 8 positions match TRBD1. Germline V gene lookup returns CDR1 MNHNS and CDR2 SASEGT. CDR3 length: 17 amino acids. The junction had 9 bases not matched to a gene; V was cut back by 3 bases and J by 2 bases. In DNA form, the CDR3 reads TGTGCCAGCAGTGATCAGACAGGGGTTTGGGGCAATCAGCCCCAGCATTTT. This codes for CASSDQTGVWGNQPQHF.

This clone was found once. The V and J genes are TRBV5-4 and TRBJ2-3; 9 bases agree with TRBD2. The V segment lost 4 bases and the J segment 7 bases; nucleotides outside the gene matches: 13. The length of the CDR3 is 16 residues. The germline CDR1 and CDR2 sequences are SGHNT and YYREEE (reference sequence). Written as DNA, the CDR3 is TGTGCCAGCAGCGGCGTGGGAGCGGGGGGCACGAATACGCAGTATTTT. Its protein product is CASSGVGAGGTNTQYF.

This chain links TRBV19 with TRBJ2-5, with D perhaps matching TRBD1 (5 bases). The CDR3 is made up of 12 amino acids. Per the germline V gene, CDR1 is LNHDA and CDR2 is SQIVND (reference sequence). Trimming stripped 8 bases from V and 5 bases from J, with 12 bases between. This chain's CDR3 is CASQGSGETQYF. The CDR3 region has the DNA TGTGCCAGTCAGGGTTCGGGTGAGACCCAGTACTTC. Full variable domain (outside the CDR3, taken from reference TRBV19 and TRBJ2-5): DGGITQSPKYLFRKEGQNVTLSCEQNLNHDAMYWYRQDPGQGLRLIYYSQIVNDFQKGDIAEGYSVSREKKESFPLTVTSAQKNPTAFYLCASQGSGETQYFGPGTRLLVL.

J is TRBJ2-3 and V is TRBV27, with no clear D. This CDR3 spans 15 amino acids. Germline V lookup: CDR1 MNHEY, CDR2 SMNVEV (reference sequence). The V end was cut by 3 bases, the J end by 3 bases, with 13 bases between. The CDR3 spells CASSFNGVSTDTQYF. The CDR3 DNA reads TGTGCCAGCAGTTTCAACGGTGTTTCTACAGATACGCAGTATTTT.

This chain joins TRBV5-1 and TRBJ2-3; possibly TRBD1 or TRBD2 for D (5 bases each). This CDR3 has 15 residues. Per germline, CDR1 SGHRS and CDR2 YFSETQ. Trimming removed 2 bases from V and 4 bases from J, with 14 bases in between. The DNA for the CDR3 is TGCGCCAGCAGCTTACTAGGGGAGAGGGCAGATACGCAGTATTTT. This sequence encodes CASSLLGERADTQYF.

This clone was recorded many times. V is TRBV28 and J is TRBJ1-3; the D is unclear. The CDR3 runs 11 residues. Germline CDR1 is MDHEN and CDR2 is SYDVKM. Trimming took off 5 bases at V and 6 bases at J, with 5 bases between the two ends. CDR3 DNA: TGTGCCAGCAGTCACGCAAACACCATATATTTT. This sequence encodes CASSHANTIYF.

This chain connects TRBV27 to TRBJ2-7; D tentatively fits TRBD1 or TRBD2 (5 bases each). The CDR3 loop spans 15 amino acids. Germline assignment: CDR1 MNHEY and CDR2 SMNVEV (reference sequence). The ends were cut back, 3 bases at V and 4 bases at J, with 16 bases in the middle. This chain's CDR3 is CASSFSAGTFYEQYF. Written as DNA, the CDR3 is TGTGCCAGCAGTTTTTCGGCAGGGACGTTTTACGAGCAGTACTTC.

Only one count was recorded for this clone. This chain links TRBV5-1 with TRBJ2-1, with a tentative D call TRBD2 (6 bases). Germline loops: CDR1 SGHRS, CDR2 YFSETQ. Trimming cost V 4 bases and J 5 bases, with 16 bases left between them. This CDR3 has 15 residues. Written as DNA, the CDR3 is TGCGCCAGCAGCCCCCCCCGGGACTTACACAATGAGCAGTTCTTC. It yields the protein CASSPPRDLHNEQFF.

The CDR3 sequence: CAISESGGSNYGYTF. In nucleotides, the CDR3 is TGTGCCATCAGTGAATCCGGAGGATCTAACTATGGCTACACCTTC. The chain employs TRBV10-3 and TRBJ1-2; D remains ambiguous. This CDR3 contains 15 residues. The germline V gene encodes CDR1 ENHRY and CDR2 SYGVKD. With 3 bases removed from V and 0 bases from J, the gap between germline ends came to 11 bases.

CDR3 sequence (DNA): TGTGCCAGCAGTTTACTACGGGCCGGGGAGCTGTTTTTT. Translating gives CASSLLRAGELFF. The genes are TRBV27 and TRBJ2-2; D is unclear. The CDR3 loop spans 13 amino acids. The germline V gene encodes CDR1 MNHEY and CDR2 SMNVEV (reference sequence). Trimming stripped 2 bases from V and 6 bases from J, with 7 bases between.

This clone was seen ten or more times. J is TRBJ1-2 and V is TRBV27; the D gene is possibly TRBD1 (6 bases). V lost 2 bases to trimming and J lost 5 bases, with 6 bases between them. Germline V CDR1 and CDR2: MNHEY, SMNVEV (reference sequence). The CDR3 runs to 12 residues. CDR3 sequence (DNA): TGTGCCAGCAGTTTAAGGGGGTATGGCTACACCTTC. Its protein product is CASSLRGYGYTF.